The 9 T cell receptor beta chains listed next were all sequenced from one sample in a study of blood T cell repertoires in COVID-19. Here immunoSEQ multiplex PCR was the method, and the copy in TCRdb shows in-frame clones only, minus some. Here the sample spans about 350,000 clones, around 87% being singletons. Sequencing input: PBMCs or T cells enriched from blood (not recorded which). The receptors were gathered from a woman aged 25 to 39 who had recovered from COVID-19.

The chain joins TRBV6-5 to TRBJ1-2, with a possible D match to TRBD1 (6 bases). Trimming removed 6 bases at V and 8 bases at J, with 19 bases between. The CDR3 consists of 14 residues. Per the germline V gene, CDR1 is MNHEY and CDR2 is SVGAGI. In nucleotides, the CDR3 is TGTGCCAGCAGAGGCCCCCAGGGGTATCTCGGCTACACCTTC. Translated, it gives CASRGPQGYLGYTF.

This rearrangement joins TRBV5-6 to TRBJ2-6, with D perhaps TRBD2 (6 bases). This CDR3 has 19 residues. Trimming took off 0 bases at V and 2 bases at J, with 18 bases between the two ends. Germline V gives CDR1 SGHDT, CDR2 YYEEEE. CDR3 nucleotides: TGTGCCAGCAGCTTGGGAGTTGGGTGGAGGGACCCTGGGGCCAACGTCCTGACTTTC. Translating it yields CASSLGVGWRDPGANVLTF.

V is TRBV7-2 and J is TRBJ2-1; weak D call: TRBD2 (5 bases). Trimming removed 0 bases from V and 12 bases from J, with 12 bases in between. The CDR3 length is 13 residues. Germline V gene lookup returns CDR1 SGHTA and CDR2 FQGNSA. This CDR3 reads CASSLAPTRGQFF. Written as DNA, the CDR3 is TGTGCCAGCAGCTTAGCCCCCACTCGGGGGCAGTTCTTC.

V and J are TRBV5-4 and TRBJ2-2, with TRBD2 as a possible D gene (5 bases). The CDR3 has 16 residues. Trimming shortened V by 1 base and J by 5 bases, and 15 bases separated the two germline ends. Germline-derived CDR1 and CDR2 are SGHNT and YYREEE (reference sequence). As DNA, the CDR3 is TGTGCCAGCAGCTTGCGGTCGGCTAGCTGGACCGGGGAGCTGTTTTTT. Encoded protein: CASSLRSASWTGELFF.

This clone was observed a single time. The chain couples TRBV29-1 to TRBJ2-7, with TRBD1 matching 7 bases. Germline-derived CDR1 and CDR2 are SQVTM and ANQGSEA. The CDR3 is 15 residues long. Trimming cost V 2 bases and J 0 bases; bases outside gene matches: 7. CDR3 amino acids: CSVEYRQGPSYEQYF. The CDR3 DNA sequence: TGCAGCGTTGAATATCGACAGGGACCCTCCTACGAGCAGTACTTC.

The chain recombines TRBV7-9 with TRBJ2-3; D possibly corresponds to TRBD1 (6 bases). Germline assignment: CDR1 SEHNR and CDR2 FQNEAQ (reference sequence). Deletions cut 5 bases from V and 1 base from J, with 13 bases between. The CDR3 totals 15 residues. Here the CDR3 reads CASSLGAGGTDTQYF. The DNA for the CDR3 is TGTGCCAGCAGCCTAGGGGCAGGGGGCACAGATACGCAGTATTTT.

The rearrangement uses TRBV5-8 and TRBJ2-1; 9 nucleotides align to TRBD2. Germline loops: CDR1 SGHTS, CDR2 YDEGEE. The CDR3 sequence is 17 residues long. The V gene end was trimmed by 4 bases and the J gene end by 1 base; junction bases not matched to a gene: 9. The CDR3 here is CASSLISLAGSYNEQFF. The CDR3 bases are TGTGCCAGCAGCCTTATCTCTCTAGCGGGGTCCTACAATGAGCAGTTCTTC.

The CDR3 here is CASSFAGGRTDTQYF. The CDR3 DNA sequence: TGTGCCAGCAGTTTTGCAGGGGGCAGGACAGATACGCAGTATTTT. This chain connects TRBV28 to TRBJ2-3; 8 bases fit TRBD1. V was pared by 3 bases and J by 3 bases, with 5 bases of the junction left unmatched. This CDR3 has 15 residues. Germline V CDR1 and CDR2: MDHEN, SYDVKM.

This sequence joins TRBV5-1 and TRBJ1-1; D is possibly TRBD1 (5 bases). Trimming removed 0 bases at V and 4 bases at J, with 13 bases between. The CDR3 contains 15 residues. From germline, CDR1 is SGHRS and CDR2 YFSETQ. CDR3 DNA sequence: TGCGCCAGCAGCTTGGCCGGCAGGGTGAGCACTGAAGCTTTCTTT. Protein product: CASSLAGRVSTEAFF.